The entry below gives a single T cell receptor (beta chain) sequence along with its context. Antigen: not known. The sample belongs to a study of graft-versus-host responses after intestinal transplantation. Study details: Those transplanted obtained multivisceral, liver-intestinal, or isolated intestinal grafts. Each recipient received anti-thymocyte globulin induction, then tacrolimus and steroids for about 3 years.

Deletions cut 0 bases from V and 3 bases from J, with 21 bases between. CDR3 length: 18 residues. Germline-derived CDR1 and CDR2 are MGHRA and YSYEKL. Notes on the study in general: Some patients had graft-donor T cell macrochimerism, and their allografts showed high graft-versus-host to host-versus-graft clonal ratios. Recipient-marrow GvH clones were detected, some having first appeared in ileum or blood.

Clones were read by immunoSEQ multiplex PCR, and TCRdb kept only the in-frame ones, dropping some. The sample lists 100,000 to 120,000 clones, roughly 93% occurring once. The material sequenced was unstimulated CD8+ T cells sorted from spleen or lymph node cells, taken before intestinal transplant. The clonotype originates from a human donor who received an intestinal transplant. The chain uses TRBV4-1 and TRBJ2-7, with a weak D call TRBD2 (6 bases). CDR3 protein: CASSQDREMVAGFYEQYF. The DNA for the CDR3 is TGCGCCAGCAGCCAAGATAGGGAAATGGTTGCGGGATTCTACGAGCAGTACTTC.